These T cell receptor beta chains were read from a single sample in a study of blood T cell repertoires in COVID-19. Sequencing was performed with immunoSEQ multiplex PCR; in TCRdb, only in-frame clones are kept and a portion is missing. The sample shows fewer than 80,000 clones, about 93% of them seen only once. What was sequenced was peripheral blood. These receptors originate from a human donor in a cohort sampled during active COVID-19. CDR3s include the opening cysteine and the closing phenylalanine or tryptophan. Fields, in order: D gene, J gene, V gene, clone size, CDR3 DNA, CDR3 protein. D genes are given only for firm matches. Rows may omit the clone size; those that give it use once, few, many or a size class.

>TRBD1|TRBJ2-7|TRBV19|.
TGTGCCAGTAGTAAGGGACAGGGAGCCCGGTACGAGCAGTACTTC
CASSKGQGARYEQYF
>TRBD1|TRBJ1-2|TRBV11-2|.
TGTGCCAGCAGCTTAAACAGGGGGGAAGGCTACACCTTC
CASSLNRGEGYTF
>TRBD2|TRBJ2-7|TRBV7-2|.
TGTGCCAGCAGCTTAGTGGGCAGCGGGGTATCCTACGAGCAGTACTTC
CASSLVGSGVSYEQYF
>TRBD1|TRBJ2-5|TRBV5-1|.
TGCGCCAGCAGTAACAGGGGAACAGAGACCCAGTACTTC
CASSNRGTETQYF
>TRBD2|TRBJ2-2|TRBV6-5|.
TGTGCCAGCAGTTATCTGTCGGGGGGCACCGGGGAGCTGTTTTTT
CASSYLSGGTGELFF
>TRBD1|TRBJ1-2|TRBV5-1|.
TGCGCCAGCAGCTTGGGCCTGACAGGGAAAGACGGCTACACCTTC
CASSLGLTGKDGYTF
>TRBD1|TRBJ2-5|TRBV7-7|.
TGTGCTAGCAGCTTAGTTAGTGGCTACAGGGGAGTCCAAGAGACCCAGTACTTC
CASSLVSGYRGVQETQYF
>TRBD1|TRBJ2-7|TRBV10-3|.
TGTGCCATCAGTGAGAAGACAGGGGAGGTGTACTTC
CAISEKTGEVYF
>TRBD1|TRBJ2-3|TRBV23-1|once
TGCGCCAGCAGTCACCGACAGGGAGACACAGATACGCAGTATTTT
CASSHRQGDTDTQYF
>.|TRBJ1-5|TRBV6-2/TRBV6-3|.
TGTGCCAGCAGCTTCGACAGAAATCAGCCCCAGCATTTT
CASSFDRNQPQHF
>TRBD1|TRBJ1-2|TRBV2|.
TGTGCCAGCAGTGAACTTAAAGACAGGGATGGCTACACCTTC
CASSELKDRDGYTF
>TRBD2|TRBJ2-7|TRBV19|.
TGTGCCAGTAGTACAAGGGCCCCCACAGCGGGGCCCTACGAGCAGTACTTC
CASSTRAPTAGPYEQYF
>TRBD2|TRBJ2-1|TRBV5-1|.
TGCGCCAGCAATTCTAGCGGGGGGTTTCTTGATGAGCAGTTCTTC
CASNSSGGFLDEQFF
>.|TRBJ1-5|TRBV6-5|.
TGTGCCAGCGGCGGTGAGCAGCCCCAGCATTTT
CASGGEQPQHF
>.|TRBJ1-1|TRBV11-2|.
TGTGCCAGCAGGAGGGGACAGAACACTGAAGCTTTCTTT
CASRRGQNTEAFF
>TRBD1|TRBJ2-3|TRBV6-2/TRBV6-3|.
TGTGCCAGCAGCCGACCCGGGACAGCAGATACGCAGTATTTT
CASSRPGTADTQYF
>TRBD2|TRBJ2-1|TRBV4-2|.
TGTGCCAGCAGCCAAGCCTCTAGCGGGGGGGCGAATGAGCAGTTCTTC
CASSQASSGGANEQFF
>.|TRBJ2-3|TRBV13|.
TGTGCCAGCAGCCTCAGGGGTTTCGGCACAGATACGCAGTATTTT
CASSLRGFGTDTQYF
>TRBD1|TRBJ2-2|TRBV7-7|.
TGTGCTAGCAGCTCCTCCCTCGTAGCAGCAGGGGGCGGGGAGCTGTTTTTT
CASSSSLVAAGGGELFF
>TRBD1|TRBJ1-1|TRBV5-1|few
TGCGCCAGCAGCTTGGAACTGGGACAGGGGGTCGAAGCTTTCTTT
CASSLELGQGVEAFF
>TRBD2|TRBJ2-5|TRBV3-1/TRBV3-2|.
TGTGCCAGCAGCCAAGATGCTAGCGGGGGTGGGGAAGAGACCCAGTACTTC
CASSQDASGGGEETQYF
>TRBD2|TRBJ2-5|TRBV5-1|.
TGCGCCAGCAGCTTGGCAGCGGGGCAGGAGACCCAGTACTTC
CASSLAAGQETQYF
>.|TRBJ1-5|TRBV9|.
TGTGCCAGCAGCGTTTCGGAGGGAAGCAATCAGCCCCAGCATTTT
CASSVSEGSNQPQHF
>TRBD2|TRBJ2-1|TRBV2|few
TGTGCCAGCGAACCGGGTGGACTAGGGCTCGGAACGGAGCAGTTCTTC
CASEPGGLGLGTEQFF
>.|TRBJ2-1|TRBV7-2|.
TGTGCCAGCAGCTTAGCGCTAACTGGCCGGGGGAATGAGCAGTTCTTC
CASSLALTGRGNEQFF
>TRBD1|TRBJ1-5|TRBV19|.
TGTGCCAGCAGGACAGGGGGCAATCAGCCCCAGCATTTT
CASRTGGNQPQHF
>.|TRBJ2-3|TRBV4-3|.
TGCGCCAGCAGCCAAGAAGGACCCGGGGGTCGAACAGATACGCAGTATTTT
CASSQEGPGGRTDTQYF
>.|TRBJ1-3|TRBV27|few
TGTGCCAGCAGTTTCCGACTTGGAAACACCATATATTTT
CASSFRLGNTIYF
>.|TRBJ1-5|TRBV29-1|.
TGCAGCGTTGAAGATCGGGATCAGCCCCAGCATTTT
CSVEDRDQPQHF
>TRBD1|TRBJ2-7|TRBV5-1|.
TGCGCCAGCAGCCCAGGACAGGCGAGCGAGCAGTACTTC
CASSPGQASEQYF
>TRBD1|TRBJ2-3|TRBV18|.
TGTGCCAGCTCACCAAGTTTACCTGACTTCTCCGGGACAGGGGGCGCAGATACGCAGTATTTT
CASSPSLPDFSGTGGADTQYF
>.|TRBJ2-7|TRBV27|.
TGTGCCAGCAGTTTATTATTCAGGGACGAGCAGTACTTC
CASSLLFRDEQYF
>TRBD2|TRBJ2-5|TRBV28|.
TGTGCCAGCAGTTCCGACCTTCGGGGGGGCTACCAAGAGACCCAGTACTTC
CASSSDLRGGYQETQYF
>TRBD1|TRBJ2-4|TRBV15|.
TGTGCCACCAGCTGGGACAGGGGGAAAAACATTCAGTACTTC
CATSWDRGKNIQYF
>TRBD2|TRBJ2-5|TRBV18|.
TGTGCCAGCTCACCCGTCGCTAGCGGGGGGGGTCAAGAGACCCAGTACTTC
CASSPVASGGGQETQYF